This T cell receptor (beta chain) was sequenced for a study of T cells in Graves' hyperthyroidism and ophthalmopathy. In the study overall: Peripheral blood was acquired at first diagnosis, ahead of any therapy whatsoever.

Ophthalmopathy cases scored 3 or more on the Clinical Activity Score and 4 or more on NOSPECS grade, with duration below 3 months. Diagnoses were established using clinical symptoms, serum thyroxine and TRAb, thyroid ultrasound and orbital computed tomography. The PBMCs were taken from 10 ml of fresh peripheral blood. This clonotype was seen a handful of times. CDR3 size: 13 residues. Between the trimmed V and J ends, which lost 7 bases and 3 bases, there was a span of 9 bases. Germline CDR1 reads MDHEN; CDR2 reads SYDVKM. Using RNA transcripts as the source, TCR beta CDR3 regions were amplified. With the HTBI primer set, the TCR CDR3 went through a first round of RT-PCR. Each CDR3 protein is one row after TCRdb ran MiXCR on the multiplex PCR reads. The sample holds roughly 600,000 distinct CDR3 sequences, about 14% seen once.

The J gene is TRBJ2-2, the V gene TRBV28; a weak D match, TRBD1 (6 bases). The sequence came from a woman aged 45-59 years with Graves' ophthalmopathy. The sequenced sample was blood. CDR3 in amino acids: CASIPGDTGELFF. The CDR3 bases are TGTGCCAGCATCCCAGGGGACACCGGGGAGCTGTTTTTT.